The 7 T cell receptor beta chains given below trace back to one sample, sequenced in a study of Siglec-9 on CD8 T cells in melanoma. Produced via immunoSEQ multiplex PCR; TCRdb's table is partial and in-frame only. This repertoire shows some 27,000 clones, 80% found once; its top ten account for 5.8%. Specimen: Siglec-9- CD8+ T cells sorted from blood. The receptor source for this set is a human donor in good health.

This clone was detected once. V usage is TRBV15 and J usage is TRBJ2-7; D ambiguous. The CDR3 spans 13 residues. V lost 3 bases and J lost 0, with 6 bases in between. Germline values: CDR1 LNHNV, CDR2 YYDKDF (reference sequence). CDR3 loop: CATSRGYSYEQYF. The CDR3 coding sequence is TGTGCCACCAGCAGGGGATACTCCTACGAGCAGTACTTC.

V and J are TRBV27 and TRBJ2-1; no clear D gene. The V end was cut by 4 bases, the J end by 2 bases, with 6 bases between. Germline-derived CDR1 and CDR2 are MNHEY and SMNVEV (reference sequence). There are 13 residues in the CDR3. This CDR3 reads CASSWAAYNEQFF. CDR3 DNA: TGTGCCAGCAGTTGGGCCGCCTACAATGAGCAGTTCTTC.

The V call is TRBV27, the J call TRBJ2-1; perhaps TRBD2 as D (5 bases). Trimming left V 5 bases short and J 3 bases short, with 14 bases between. CDR1 and CDR2 (germline): MNHEY, SMNVEV (reference sequence). CDR3 length: 15 residues. CDR3 sequence reads: CASSGLWTGYNEQFF. CDR3 coding DNA: TGTGCCAGCAGTGGGCTATGGACTGGCTACAATGAGCAGTTCTTC.

This rearrangement joins TRBV7-6 to TRBJ2-3; D tentatively fits TRBD1 or TRBD2 (5 bases each). This CDR3 is built from 14 residues. Trimming removed 0 bases from V and 9 bases from J, with 13 bases in between. The germline V gene has CDR1 SGHVS and CDR2 FNYEAQ. The CDR3 is CASSLAGAGDTQYF. The DNA of the CDR3 is TGTGCCAGCAGCTTAGCGGGAGCCGGGGACACGCAGTATTTT. The full variable domain, in which reference TRBV7-6 and TRBJ2-3 provide the parts outside the CDR3, is GAGVSQSPRYKVTKRGQDVALRCDPISGHVSLYWYRQALGQGPEFLTYFNYEAQQDKSGLPNDRFSAERPEGSISTLTIQRTEQRDSAMYRCASSLAGAGDTQYFGPGTRLTVL.

The V gene is TRBV7-9, the J gene TRBJ2-2; no firm D call. This CDR3 comprises 12 residues. Germline V lookup: CDR1 SEHNR, CDR2 FQNEAQ (reference sequence). V lost 6 bases and J lost 5, with 7 bases in between. CDR3 sequence reads: CASSPITGELFF. The CDR3 nucleotides read TGTGCCAGCAGTCCTATTACCGGGGAGCTGTTTTTT.

The rearrangement uses TRBV13 and TRBJ1-2; D perhaps matches TRBD1 (6 bases). CDR1 is PRHDT and CDR2 is FYEKMQ in the germline V gene (reference sequence). The CDR3 loop spans 13 amino acids. The V end was cut by 5 bases, the J end by 8 bases, with 15 bases between. CDR3 bases: TGTGCCAGCAGCGGCCTGGGACATGGCGGCTACACCTTC. Its translation is CASSGLGHGGYTF.

V gene TRBV29-1 combines with J gene TRBJ2-1, with D possibly matching TRBD1 (6 bases). CDR1 and CDR2 from the germline V gene are SQVTM and ANQGSEA. Trimming shortened V by 5 bases and J by 12 bases, and 14 bases separated the two germline ends. This CDR3 has 11 amino acids. CDR3 DNA sequence: TGCAGCGTTCCCAGGGGTCCTGGGCAGTTCTTC. Amino acid sequence: CSVPRGPGQFF.